This T cell receptor beta chain is drawn from a study of beta chain features in type 1 diabetes. Study context: Healthy donors, compared against patients, showed similar age, gender and cell yields. Overall study results and limits: All four CD4+ subsets of Type 1 diabetes patients contained TCRB CDR3s that were moderately but significantly shorter. VDJ junctions sequenced from type 1 diabetes patients showed fewer insertions and more deletions.

Populations obtained by sorting all exceeded 95% purity. Since all of the isolated RNA was reverse transcribed, expressed TCRB transcripts were what got sequenced. Assay used: immunoSEQ multiplex PCR; TCRdb lists only in-frame clones, some missing. The sample has 600,000 to 700,000 clones; 9.5% to 15% are singletons. This clone has more than one count but fewer than ten. Its cognate antigen is unknown. This CDR3 is 13 amino acids long. J was trimmed by 2 bases and V by 9 bases; bases with no gene match: 4. Germline-derived CDR1 and CDR2 are SGHVS and FNYEAQ. The sequencing sample was made of naive CD4+ T cells from blood. The receptor's source is a man younger than 40 with type 1 diabetes. This chain joins TRBV7-6 and TRBJ2-4, with 7 positions matching TRBD1. The CDR3 nucleotides read TGTGCCAGAGGAAGGGGGCCCAAAAACATTCAGTACTTC. This codes for CARGRGPKNIQYF.